Presented here are 25 T cell receptor beta chains from one specimen sequenced in a study of cytomegalovirus exposure and HLA in healthy donors. The PCR ran on 60 Vbeta and 13 Jbeta primers. Sequencing used immunoSEQ multiplex PCR; TCRdb keeps in-frame clones, though not all of them. This sample yields 150,000 to 200,000 clones, of which 65% to 80% are seen a single time; approximately 2.3% belongs to the top ten. The specimen was PBMCs. The receptors derive from a man aged 35 to 55 in good health and CMV-seronegative.

This clone was recorded once. The chain recombines TRBV7-9 with TRBJ2-4; 7 bases line up with TRBD1. Per germline, CDR1 SEHNR and CDR2 FQNEAQ (reference sequence). J gave up 12 bases and V 4 bases, and 18 bases lay outside the gene matches. This CDR3 is 16 amino acids long. The CDR3 bases are TGTGCCAGCAGCTCCACCGTAATTGACAGGGTAGACAGTCAGTACTTC. Protein product: CASSSTVIDRVDSQYF.

This rearrangement joins TRBV19 to TRBJ2-5; 10 bases line up with TRBD1. The CDR3 sequence is 15 residues long. Germline V gene sequence: CDR1 LNHDA, CDR2 SQIVND (reference sequence). After removal of 3 bases from V and 2 bases from J, the junction contained 3 bases not matched to a gene. This CDR3 reads CASSIRTGGQETQYF. CDR3 in DNA: TGTGCCAGTAGTATTCGGACAGGGGGGCAAGAGACCCAGTACTTC.

The CDR3 sequence: CASKGQGVYEQYF. The CDR3 DNA is TGTGCCAGCAAGGGACAGGGGGTTTACGAGCAGTACTTC. The V gene is TRBV27, the J gene TRBJ2-7; 11 nucleotides align to TRBD1. The ends lost 7 bases at V and 4 bases at J; junction bases unmatched: 3. Looked up from germline, CDR1 is MNHEY and CDR2 is SMNVEV (reference sequence). The CDR3 has 13 amino acids.

The chain employs TRBV6-5 and TRBJ1-2, with TRBD1 matching over 8 bases. CDR1 MNHEY and CDR2 SVGAGI come from the germline V gene. The trim removed 7 bases at V and 5 bases at J, leaving 9 bases unmatched. The length of the CDR3 is 14 residues. The CDR3 DNA follows: TGTGCCAGCAAACAGGGGGGCATGGGATATGGCTACACCTTC. Encoded protein: CASKQGGMGYGYTF.

V is TRBV7-9 and J is TRBJ2-7, with a possible D match to TRBD1 (5 bases). V lost 1 base, J lost 6 bases, and 13 bases lay in between. CDR3 length: 14 amino acids. Germline loops: CDR1 SEHNR, CDR2 FQNEAQ (reference sequence). The chain's CDR3 is CASSLEFSRAEQYF. The CDR3 DNA sequence: TGTGCCAGCAGCTTAGAGTTTTCCAGGGCCGAGCAGTACTTC.

This clone was detected only once. CDR3: CASRLAGDYNEQFF. The CDR3 DNA is TGTGCCAGCAGGCTAGCGGGAGATTACAATGAGCAGTTCTTC. The chain links TRBV6-6 to TRBJ2-1, with 10 bases identical to TRBD2. The trim removed 6 bases at V and 4 bases at J, leaving 3 bases unmatched. CDR3 length equals 14 residues. Germline values: CDR1 MNHNY, CDR2 SVGAGI (reference sequence).

The chain has TRBV7-2 and TRBJ2-1, with D tentatively TRBD1 (6 bases). The CDR3 has 17 amino acids. CDR1 is SGHTA and CDR2 is FQGNSA in the germline V gene. Between the trimmed V and J ends, which lost 0 bases and 12 bases, there was a span of 24 bases. The CDR3 loop is CASSLARGGWSDTGQFF. CDR3 DNA sequence: TGTGCCAGCAGCTTAGCGCGAGGGGGTTGGTCGGATACTGGGCAGTTCTTC.

The chain has TRBV28 and TRBJ2-7, with D uncertain. This CDR3 has 13 amino acids. The V end lost 3 bases, the J end lost 5 bases, and 11 bases lay between the germline ends. The V gene's germline CDR1 is MDHEN and CDR2 SYDVKM. Here the CDR3 DNA reads TGTGCCAGCAGTTTTCGGTTCAAAGACGAGCAGTACTTC. Translated: CASSFRFKDEQYF.

The sample holds a few counts of this clone. The CDR3 loop reads CASSTLWRAGNTIYF. The CDR3 DNA is TGTGCCAGCAGTACCCTGTGGAGGGCTGGAAACACCATATATTTT. This sequence joins TRBV28 and TRBJ1-3; D gene ambiguous. V lost 5 bases and J lost 2, with 13 bases in between. This CDR3 contains 15 residues. In germline, CDR1 is MDHEN, CDR2 SYDVKM.

J is TRBJ1-5 and V is TRBV4-2; unclear D gene. The CDR3 consists of 18 residues. The V and J ends lost 0 bases and 0 bases respectively, with 15 bases between them. Per germline, CDR1 LGHNA and CDR2 YNFKEQ. In DNA form, the CDR3 reads TGTGCCAGCAGCCAAGAGGCGGGCAGGAGCTATAGCAATCAGCCCCAGCATTTT. Translation: CASSQEAGRSYSNQPQHF.

V and J are TRBV28 and TRBJ2-1, with 11 nucleotides matching TRBD2. The germline V gene has CDR1 MDHEN and CDR2 SYDVKM. The CDR3 has 15 amino acids. The V segment lost 5 bases and the J segment 3 bases; nucleotides outside the gene matches: 3. The CDR3 region has the DNA TGTGCCAGCAGTGGTACTAGCGGGAGCTACAATGAGCAGTTCTTC. This gives the protein CASSGTSGSYNEQFF.

The V call is TRBV2, the J call TRBJ2-1, with 8 bases fitting TRBD2. After removal of 6 bases from V and 8 bases from J, the junction contained 3 bases not matched to a gene. Germline-derived CDR1 and CDR2 are SNHLY and FYNNEI. This CDR3 is built from 12 residues. The CDR3 coding sequence is TGTGCCAGCAGCCAACTAGCGGATGAGCAGTTCTTC. This gives the protein CASSQLADEQFF.

This sequence joins TRBV29-1 and TRBJ2-2; 13 bases agree with TRBD2. Losses at the gene ends were 6 bases for V and 0 bases for J; bases not matched to a gene: 1. Germline V gene data show CDR1 as SQVTM and CDR2 as ANQGSEA. CDR3 length: 15 residues. The CDR3 sequence is CSVGTSGANTGELFF. The DNA of the CDR3 is TGCAGCGTCGGGACTAGCGGGGCGAACACCGGGGAGCTGTTTTTT.

This clone appeared once. CDR3 region: CAMGQPNEKLFF. The CDR3 DNA follows: TGTGCCATGGGACAGCCTAATGAAAAACTGTTTTTT. The chain carries TRBV10-3 and TRBJ1-4, with TRBD1 matching over 7 bases. Unmatched junction bases numbered 1, after V lost 9 bases and J lost 3 bases. The CDR3 has 12 amino acids. Germline V lookup: CDR1 ENHRY, CDR2 SYGVKD.

The chain uses TRBV10-3 and TRBJ2-3, with 12 bases matching TRBD2. Germline V gives CDR1 ENHRY, CDR2 SYGVKD. This CDR3 is built from 20 residues. V dropped 6 bases and J dropped 6; count of bases not matched to a gene: 22. CDR3 in amino acids: CAISSSASGRVGGITDTQYF. CDR3 nucleotide sequence: TGTGCCATCAGCAGTTCGGCTAGCGGGAGGGTTGGGGGTATAACGGATACGCAGTATTTT.

In this sample, this clone turned up once. The rearrangement uses TRBV11-2 and TRBJ2-5; 8 bases agree with TRBD2. With V trimmed by 5 bases and J by 5 bases, 13 bases remained unmatched. CDR3 length equals 16 residues. Per germline, CDR1 SGHAT and CDR2 FQNNGV. The CDR3 DNA sequence: TGTGCCAGCAGCGAGACGCCAGCGGGAGAGGTGGAGACCCAGTACTTC. Amino acids: CASSETPAGEVETQYF.

The gene calls are TRBV5-4 and TRBJ1-2; possibly TRBD1 for D (6 bases). Germline CDR1 SGHNT, CDR2 YYREEE (reference sequence). The V and J ends lost 2 bases and 5 bases respectively, with 10 bases between them. CDR3 length: 13 residues. CDR3: CASSFRGGYGYTF. In nucleotides, the CDR3 is TGTGCCAGCAGCTTTAGGGGGGGATATGGCTACACCTTC. Filled out from reference TRBV5-4 and TRBJ1-2, the complete variable domain reads ETGVTQSPTHLIKTRGQQVTLRCSSQSGHNTVSWYQQALGQGPQFIFQYYREEENGRGNFPPRFSGLQFPNYSSELNVNALELDDSALYLCASSFRGGYGYTFGSGTRLTVV.

This clone was counted once. Its ends do not fully match the called genes, so a read error is possible. The chain combines TRBV28 with TRBJ2-7, with 9 nucleotides matching TRBD1. This CDR3 region has 12 residues. Germline loops: CDR1 MDHEN, CDR2 SYDVKM. CDR3 coding DNA: TGTGCCAGCAGCCAGACAGGACAGGGGACTATGTTC. Its protein is CASSQTGQGTMF. Variable domain in full (rest from reference TRBV28 and TRBJ2-7): DVKVTQSSRYLVKRTGEKVFLECVQDMDHENMFWYRQDPGLGLRLIYFSYDVKMKEKGDIPEGYSVSREKKERFSLILESASTNQTSMYLCASSQTGQGTMFGPGTRLTVT.

This chain links TRBV7-2 with TRBJ1-3; D not resolved. The J call may be wrong; the DNA end is better matched by TRBJ2-2. Germline CDR1 SGHTA, CDR2 FQGNSA. The CDR3 covers 15 residues. This chain's CDR3 is CASTPGDLGSGELFF. The CDR3 bases are TGTGCCAGCACCCCAGGAGACCTCGGCTCCGGGGAGCTGTTTTTT.

The chain combines TRBV2 with TRBJ2-5; D remains unclear. Germline loops: CDR1 SNHLY, CDR2 FYNNEI. The length of the CDR3 is 12 residues. V was shortened by 7 bases and J by 4 bases, with 10 bases between the two germline ends. The CDR3 loop reads CASNQLLETQYF. CDR3 DNA: TGTGCCAGCAATCAACTTCTAGAGACCCAGTACTTC.

The V and J genes are TRBV5-4 and TRBJ2-5; weak D call: TRBD2 (5 bases). From germline, CDR1 is SGHNT and CDR2 YYREEE (reference sequence). CDR3 length equals 14 residues. Trimming took off 3 bases at V and 4 bases at J, with 13 bases between the two ends. This chain's CDR3 is CASSSKEGPETQYF. The CDR3 bases are TGTGCCAGCAGCTCGAAAGAGGGCCCAGAGACCCAGTACTTC. Full variable domain (rest looked up from reference TRBV5-4 and TRBJ2-5): ETGVTQSPTHLIKTRGQQVTLRCSSQSGHNTVSWYQQALGQGPQFIFQYYREEENGRGNFPPRFSGLQFPNYSSELNVNALELDDSALYLCASSSKEGPETQYFGPGTRLLVL.

The gene calls are TRBV30 and TRBJ1-2; TRBD1 is a possible D gene (5 bases). V was clipped by 5 bases and J by 8 bases, with 18 bases between them. This CDR3 has 13 amino acids. Germline V gene lookup returns CDR1 GTSNPN and CDR2 SVGIG (reference sequence). The CDR3 is CAWEFWGARGYTF. The CDR3 region has the DNA TGTGCCTGGGAGTTTTGGGGCGCGAGAGGCTACACCTTC. The whole variable domain, filled in from reference TRBV30 and TRBJ1-2, reads SQTIHQWPATLVQPVGSPLSLECTVEGTSNPNLYWYRQAAGRGLQLLFYSVGIGQISSEVPQNLSASRPQDRQFILSSKKLLLSDSGFYLCAWEFWGARGYTFGSGTRLTVV.

The V call is TRBV10-3, the J call TRBJ2-5, with 7 positions matching TRBD2. Germline V lookup: CDR1 ENHRY, CDR2 SYGVKD. The CDR3 runs 14 residues. The J segment lost 5 bases and the V segment lost 7 bases, leaving 10 bases of the junction unmatched. CDR3 protein: CAIKRLADSETQYF. CDR3 DNA sequence: TGTGCCATCAAACGTCTAGCGGACTCCGAGACCCAGTACTTC.

This clone occurred a few times. Here the CDR3 reads CASSVEQGRVSDTQYF. In DNA, the CDR3 is TGTGCCAGCAGCGTAGAACAGGGTCGGGTTTCAGATACGCAGTATTTT. The chain carries TRBV9 and TRBJ2-3, with a possible D match to TRBD1 (6 bases). The CDR3 totals 16 residues. V lost 0 bases, J lost 4 bases, and 15 bases lay in between. Germline V gene lookup returns CDR1 SGDLS and CDR2 YYNGEE.

Written as DNA, the CDR3 is TGTGCCTGGGATAGCGGACAGGGAGGCGCCGGGGAGCTGTTTTTT. It encodes CAWDSGQGGAGELFF. The rearrangement links TRBV30 to TRBJ2-2; 8 positions match TRBD1. The CDR3 is 15 amino acids. The V and J ends lost 5 bases and 6 bases, in that order; junction bases with no gene match: 11. Germline CDR1 GTSNPN, CDR2 SVGIG (reference sequence).